This passage covers 21 T cell receptor beta chains from one sample sequenced in a study of cytomegalovirus exposure and HLA in healthy donors. The primer mix had 60 Vbeta and 13 Jbeta primers. This table comes from immunoSEQ multiplex PCR, and its TCRdb copy is limited to in-frame clones, with some not included. The sample shows approximately 120,000 clones, more than 75% of them seen only once. Sequencing used PBMCs. The receptors were gathered from a man aged 25 to 45 in good health and CMV-seropositive.

The V and J genes are TRBV9 and TRBJ2-5; TRBD1 might be the D (5 bases). The CDR3 spans 14 residues. Deletions cut 3 bases from V and 1 base from J, with 10 bases between. Germline V gene lookup returns CDR1 SGDLS and CDR2 YYNGEE. The CDR3 loop reads CASSARQFQETQYF. CDR3 sequence (DNA): TGTGCCAGCAGCGCGAGACAGTTCCAAGAGACCCAGTACTTC.

The J gene is TRBJ2-5, the V gene TRBV10-3, with 12 bases fitting TRBD2. CDR1 and CDR2 (germline): ENHRY, SYGVKD. V was pared by 10 bases and J by 5 bases, with 20 bases of the junction left unmatched. This CDR3 has 18 residues. CDR3 sequence (DNA): TGTGCCACCGCCAGACCGTACCCGACTAGCGGGAGTTCCGAGACCCAGTACTTC. Residues: CATARPYPTSGSSETQYF.

The chain recombines TRBV20-1 with TRBJ2-2, with D hard to call. V was shortened by 3 bases and J by 8 bases, with 7 bases between the two germline ends. There are 11 residues in the CDR3. Germline CDR1 and CDR2: DFQATT and SNEGSKA (reference sequence). The CDR3 region has the DNA TGCAGTGCTAGTTCCCGGGGGGAGCTGTTTTTT. It encodes CSASSRGELFF.

This chain uses TRBV30 with TRBJ1-2; 8 bases line up with TRBD1. Germline V gene sequence: CDR1 GTSNPN, CDR2 SVGIG (reference sequence). This CDR3 region has 14 residues. The junction had 15 bases not matched to a gene; V was cut back by 7 bases and J by 8 bases. In nucleotides, the CDR3 is TGTGCCTTTCAGACCTCCCGGACAGGGTGGGGCTACACCTTC. This gives the protein CAFQTSRTGWGYTF.

The V call is TRBV4-3, the J call TRBJ2-5, with 7 nucleotides matching TRBD2. Per germline, CDR1 LGHNA and CDR2 YSLEER. This CDR3 is 16 amino acids long. V trimming: 1 base; J trimming: 5 bases; junction bases outside the gene matches: 10. This chain's CDR3 is CASSQGYAGVSETQYF. The CDR3 bases are TGCGCCAGCAGCCAAGGATATGCGGGAGTAAGTGAGACCCAGTACTTC.

The gene calls are TRBV7-9 and TRBJ2-7; 9 nucleotides match TRBD2. After removal of 1 base from V and 8 bases from J, the junction contained 12 bases not matched to a gene. The CDR3 sequence is 16 residues long. Germline CDR1 reads SEHNR; CDR2 reads FQNEAQ (reference sequence). The CDR3 bases are TGTGCCAGCAGCTTAGGGGGTAGCGGGAGTCCTCCCCAGCAGTACTTC. It codes for CASSLGGSGSPPQQYF.

The chain carries TRBV19 and TRBJ1-2, with 10 nucleotides matching TRBD1. The CDR3 runs to 13 residues. The trim removed 6 bases at V and 7 bases at J, leaving 5 bases unmatched. Per germline, CDR1 LNHDA and CDR2 SQIVND (reference sequence). For the CDR3, the DNA is TGTGCCAGTAGCCCAGACAGGGGGCTTGGCTACACCTTC. Residues: CASSPDRGLGYTF.

J is TRBJ2-7 and V is TRBV9, with 8 bases that match TRBD1. Germline CDR1 is SGDLS and CDR2 is YYNGEE. The CDR3 is made up of 16 amino acids. Unmatched junction bases numbered 7, after V lost 2 bases and J lost 0 bases. CDR3: CASSVGGQVPSYEQYF. The DNA for the CDR3 is TGTGCCAGCAGCGTGGGGGGACAGGTACCCTCCTACGAGCAGTACTTC. Filled out from reference TRBV9 and TRBJ2-7, the complete variable domain reads DSGVTQTPKHLITATGQRVTLRCSPRSGDLSVYWYQQSLDQGLQFLIQYYNGEERAKGNILERFSAQQFPDLHSELNLSSLELGDSALYFCASSVGGQVPSYEQYFGPGTRLTVT.

The V gene is TRBV4-2, the J gene TRBJ2-5, with 9 bases matching TRBD2. Losses at the gene ends were 3 bases for V and 2 bases for J; bases not matched to a gene: 4. The CDR3 extends over 15 amino acids. Germline V CDR1 and CDR2: LGHNA, YNFKEQ. CDR3: CASSQEGLAQETQYF. As DNA, the CDR3 is TGTGCCAGCAGCCAGGAGGGACTAGCTCAAGAGACCCAGTACTTC.

This chain links TRBV30 with TRBJ2-7; a possible D gene is TRBD2 (5 bases). From germline, CDR1 is GTSNPN and CDR2 SVGIG (reference sequence). The CDR3 covers 14 residues. V was cut by 2 bases and J by 10 bases, with 21 bases left in between. The CDR3 DNA is TGTGCCTGGAGTCTTCCCCAGGCCGGAGCGGTACAGTACTTC. Encoded protein: CAWSLPQAGAVQYF.

V and J are TRBV7-9 and TRBJ2-7, with D possibly being TRBD2 (5 bases). The V and J ends lost 2 bases and 12 bases respectively, with 14 bases between them. Germline assignment: CDR1 SEHNR and CDR2 FQNEAQ (reference sequence). The CDR3 extends over 12 amino acids. The CDR3 here is CASSLNAGSLYF. The CDR3, as DNA: TGTGCCAGCAGCTTAAATGCTGGGAGCCTGTACTTC.

This clone was seen a few times. The chain carries TRBV1 and TRBJ1-1. TRBV1 is noted as a pseudogene. The CDR3 length is 12 residues. CDR3 bases: TGCACCAGCGGCAGGGAGGACACTGAAGCTTTCTTT. This translates into CTSGREDTEAFF.

The V gene is TRBV5-1, the J gene TRBJ2-1; D not resolved. V was shortened by 4 bases and J by 0 bases, with 11 bases between the two germline ends. The germline CDR1 and CDR2 sequences are SGHRS and YFSETQ. The CDR3 runs 15 residues. The CDR3 spells CASSPDTSSYNEQFF. The CDR3 DNA reads as TGCGCCAGCAGCCCCGACACGAGCTCCTACAATGAGCAGTTCTTC.

This clone was seen more than once but under ten times. CDR3 bases: TGTGCCAGCAGTGAGGGCCAGCGGAGGGAAAACATTCAGTACTTC. Encoded protein: CASSEGQRRENIQYF. This sequence joins TRBV25-1 and TRBJ2-4, with D tentatively TRBD2 (6 bases). The CDR3 spans 15 residues. Trimming removed 3 bases from V and 5 bases from J, with 14 bases in between. Per the germline V gene, CDR1 is MGHDK and CDR2 is SYGVNS.

This chain connects TRBV6-5 to TRBJ2-7; D is ambiguous. The germline V and J ends were trimmed by 8 bases and 1 base, with 15 bases remaining between them. This CDR3 has 14 amino acids. Germline CDR1 is MNHEY and CDR2 is SVGAGI. The CDR3 DNA follows: TGTGCCAGCTCCGTTTCTACCGGGTCCTACGAGCAGTACTTC. It yields the protein CASSVSTGSYEQYF.

CDR3 nucleotide sequence: TGTGCCAGCAGCTTAGCGCGTATAGCCACCTCTGGGGCCAACGTCCTGACTTTC. It codes for CASSLARIATSGANVLTF. This chain connects TRBV7-8 to TRBJ2-6; D remains ambiguous. The CDR3 has 18 amino acids. V dropped 0 bases and J dropped 0 bases, with 12 bases sitting between them. Germline V CDR1 and CDR2: SGHVS, FQNEAQ.

The chain employs TRBV4-1 and TRBJ1-5; TRBD1 aligns across 7 bases. The germline gives CDR1 MGHRA, CDR2 YSYEKL. Losses at the gene ends were 2 bases for V and 4 bases for J; bases not matched to a gene: 5. CDR3 length: 15 amino acids. The CDR3 region is CASSQSQDRNQPQHF. The CDR3 DNA is TGCGCCAGCAGCCAATCCCAGGACAGGAATCAGCCCCAGCATTTT.

This clone was detected a few times. The rearrangement joins TRBV7-8 to TRBJ1-2; D possibly corresponds to TRBD1 (6 bases). The CDR3 loop spans 15 amino acids. The germline V gene has CDR1 SGHVS and CDR2 FQNEAQ. The V end lost 5 bases, the J end lost 2 bases, and 15 bases lay between the germline ends. The CDR3 DNA sequence: TGTGCCAGCAGCGTACAGGGAAACCTGAACTATGGCTACACCTTC. Amino acids: CASSVQGNLNYGYTF.

V usage is TRBV7-2 and J usage is TRBJ1-5; TRBD1 agrees at 8 bases. The germline V gene has CDR1 SGHTA and CDR2 FQGNSA. J was trimmed by 1 base and V by 5 bases; bases with no gene match: 7. This CDR3 region has 16 residues. CDR3 DNA sequence: TGTGCCAGCAGCAAGGACAGGGAGGGGAGCAATCAGCCCCAGCATTTT. Translation gives CASSKDREGSNQPQHF.

The chain recombines TRBV7-9 with TRBJ2-1; D is undetermined. There are 13 residues in the CDR3. The germline V gene has CDR1 SEHNR and CDR2 FQNEAQ (reference sequence). V was clipped by 7 bases and J by 6 bases, with 13 bases between them. CDR3 in amino acids: CASTPRVGNEQFF. CDR3 DNA sequence: TGTGCCAGCACACCACGGGTGGGCAATGAGCAGTTCTTC.

This rearrangement joins TRBV27 to TRBJ1-1, with D tentatively TRBD1 (6 bases). Germline V lookup: CDR1 MNHEY, CDR2 SMNVEV (reference sequence). There are 15 residues in the CDR3. V was clipped by 6 bases and J by 4 bases, with 18 bases between them. This CDR3 is CASSSPNTGFTEAFF. DNA of the CDR3: TGTGCCAGCAGCTCTCCAAATACAGGGTTCACTGAAGCTTTCTTT.